This TCR beta chain was obtained from a study of cytomegalovirus exposure and HLA in healthy donors. Points from the study as a whole: Researchers reported in a later analysis that common viral pathogens appeared linked to several top clusters.

As to this clone: Its specificity is unknown.

The study ran its PCR with 60 Vbeta and 13 Jbeta primers. Clones were sequenced by immunoSEQ multiplex PCR, and TCRdb holds only the in-frame ones, with some missing. The sample has 120,000 to 150,000 clones; 60% to 85% are singletons. The sample consisted of PBMCs. The sequence was collected from a man aged 35-49 years in good health and CMV-seropositive.

The CDR3 reads CASGASGGSETQYF. In DNA form, the CDR3 reads TGTGCCAGCGGGGCATCGGGGGGATCTGAGACCCAGTACTTC. The rearrangement links TRBV2 to TRBJ2-5; TRBD2 agrees at 7 bases. The ends lost 8 bases at V and 5 bases at J; junction bases unmatched: 11. Germline CDR1 and CDR2: SNHLY and FYNNEI. The CDR3 loop spans 14 amino acids.